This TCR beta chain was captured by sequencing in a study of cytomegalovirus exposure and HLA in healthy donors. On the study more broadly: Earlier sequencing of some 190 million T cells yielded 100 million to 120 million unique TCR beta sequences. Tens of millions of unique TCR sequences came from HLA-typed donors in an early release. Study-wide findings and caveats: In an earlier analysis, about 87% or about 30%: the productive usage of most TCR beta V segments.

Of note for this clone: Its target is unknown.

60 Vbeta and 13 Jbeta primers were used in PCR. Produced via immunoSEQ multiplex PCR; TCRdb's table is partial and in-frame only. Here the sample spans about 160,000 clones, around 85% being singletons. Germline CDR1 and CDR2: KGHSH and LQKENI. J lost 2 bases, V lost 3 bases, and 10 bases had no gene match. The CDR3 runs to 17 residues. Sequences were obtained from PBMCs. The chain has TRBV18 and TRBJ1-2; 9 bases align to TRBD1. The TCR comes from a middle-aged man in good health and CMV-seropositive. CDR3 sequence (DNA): TGTGCCAGCTCACCCCTCCTCTCGGGACAGGGCAACTATGGCTACACCTTC. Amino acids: CASSPLLSGQGNYGYTF.